This T cell receptor beta chain was sequenced for a study of neurological immune-mediated disorders. Points from the study as a whole: The greatest TCR clonal expansion occurred in HTLV-1-associated myelopathy and the least in multiple sclerosis, which fell below healthy controls.

Synthesis of cDNA used 5'RACE (with 10-nucleotide random UMIs). TCRdb reprocessed the 5' RACE reads with MiXCR, giving one entry per CDR3 protein. The sample yields under 45,000 distinct CDR3 sequences, roughly an eighth seen once. This clonotype was counted many times. The antigen is undetermined. CDR3 length: 13 amino acids. Germline CDR1 is SGHRS and CDR2 is YFSETQ. The germline V and J ends were trimmed by 0 bases and 4 bases, with 7 bases remaining between them. The sample comprised PBMCs. J is TRBJ2-5 and V is TRBV5-1; no reliable D call. The sequence came from a female donor in good health. The CDR3 DNA reads as TGCGCCAGCAGCTTGGGGACCGGAGAGACCCAGTACTTC. Translating it yields CASSLGTGETQYF. Complete variable domain (other parts from reference TRBV5-1 and TRBJ2-5): KAGVTQTPRYLIKTRGQQVTLSCSPISGHRSVSWYQQTPGQGLQFLFEYFSETQRNKGNFPGRFSGRQFSNSRSEMNVSTLELGDSALYLCASSLGTGETQYFGPGTRLLVL.